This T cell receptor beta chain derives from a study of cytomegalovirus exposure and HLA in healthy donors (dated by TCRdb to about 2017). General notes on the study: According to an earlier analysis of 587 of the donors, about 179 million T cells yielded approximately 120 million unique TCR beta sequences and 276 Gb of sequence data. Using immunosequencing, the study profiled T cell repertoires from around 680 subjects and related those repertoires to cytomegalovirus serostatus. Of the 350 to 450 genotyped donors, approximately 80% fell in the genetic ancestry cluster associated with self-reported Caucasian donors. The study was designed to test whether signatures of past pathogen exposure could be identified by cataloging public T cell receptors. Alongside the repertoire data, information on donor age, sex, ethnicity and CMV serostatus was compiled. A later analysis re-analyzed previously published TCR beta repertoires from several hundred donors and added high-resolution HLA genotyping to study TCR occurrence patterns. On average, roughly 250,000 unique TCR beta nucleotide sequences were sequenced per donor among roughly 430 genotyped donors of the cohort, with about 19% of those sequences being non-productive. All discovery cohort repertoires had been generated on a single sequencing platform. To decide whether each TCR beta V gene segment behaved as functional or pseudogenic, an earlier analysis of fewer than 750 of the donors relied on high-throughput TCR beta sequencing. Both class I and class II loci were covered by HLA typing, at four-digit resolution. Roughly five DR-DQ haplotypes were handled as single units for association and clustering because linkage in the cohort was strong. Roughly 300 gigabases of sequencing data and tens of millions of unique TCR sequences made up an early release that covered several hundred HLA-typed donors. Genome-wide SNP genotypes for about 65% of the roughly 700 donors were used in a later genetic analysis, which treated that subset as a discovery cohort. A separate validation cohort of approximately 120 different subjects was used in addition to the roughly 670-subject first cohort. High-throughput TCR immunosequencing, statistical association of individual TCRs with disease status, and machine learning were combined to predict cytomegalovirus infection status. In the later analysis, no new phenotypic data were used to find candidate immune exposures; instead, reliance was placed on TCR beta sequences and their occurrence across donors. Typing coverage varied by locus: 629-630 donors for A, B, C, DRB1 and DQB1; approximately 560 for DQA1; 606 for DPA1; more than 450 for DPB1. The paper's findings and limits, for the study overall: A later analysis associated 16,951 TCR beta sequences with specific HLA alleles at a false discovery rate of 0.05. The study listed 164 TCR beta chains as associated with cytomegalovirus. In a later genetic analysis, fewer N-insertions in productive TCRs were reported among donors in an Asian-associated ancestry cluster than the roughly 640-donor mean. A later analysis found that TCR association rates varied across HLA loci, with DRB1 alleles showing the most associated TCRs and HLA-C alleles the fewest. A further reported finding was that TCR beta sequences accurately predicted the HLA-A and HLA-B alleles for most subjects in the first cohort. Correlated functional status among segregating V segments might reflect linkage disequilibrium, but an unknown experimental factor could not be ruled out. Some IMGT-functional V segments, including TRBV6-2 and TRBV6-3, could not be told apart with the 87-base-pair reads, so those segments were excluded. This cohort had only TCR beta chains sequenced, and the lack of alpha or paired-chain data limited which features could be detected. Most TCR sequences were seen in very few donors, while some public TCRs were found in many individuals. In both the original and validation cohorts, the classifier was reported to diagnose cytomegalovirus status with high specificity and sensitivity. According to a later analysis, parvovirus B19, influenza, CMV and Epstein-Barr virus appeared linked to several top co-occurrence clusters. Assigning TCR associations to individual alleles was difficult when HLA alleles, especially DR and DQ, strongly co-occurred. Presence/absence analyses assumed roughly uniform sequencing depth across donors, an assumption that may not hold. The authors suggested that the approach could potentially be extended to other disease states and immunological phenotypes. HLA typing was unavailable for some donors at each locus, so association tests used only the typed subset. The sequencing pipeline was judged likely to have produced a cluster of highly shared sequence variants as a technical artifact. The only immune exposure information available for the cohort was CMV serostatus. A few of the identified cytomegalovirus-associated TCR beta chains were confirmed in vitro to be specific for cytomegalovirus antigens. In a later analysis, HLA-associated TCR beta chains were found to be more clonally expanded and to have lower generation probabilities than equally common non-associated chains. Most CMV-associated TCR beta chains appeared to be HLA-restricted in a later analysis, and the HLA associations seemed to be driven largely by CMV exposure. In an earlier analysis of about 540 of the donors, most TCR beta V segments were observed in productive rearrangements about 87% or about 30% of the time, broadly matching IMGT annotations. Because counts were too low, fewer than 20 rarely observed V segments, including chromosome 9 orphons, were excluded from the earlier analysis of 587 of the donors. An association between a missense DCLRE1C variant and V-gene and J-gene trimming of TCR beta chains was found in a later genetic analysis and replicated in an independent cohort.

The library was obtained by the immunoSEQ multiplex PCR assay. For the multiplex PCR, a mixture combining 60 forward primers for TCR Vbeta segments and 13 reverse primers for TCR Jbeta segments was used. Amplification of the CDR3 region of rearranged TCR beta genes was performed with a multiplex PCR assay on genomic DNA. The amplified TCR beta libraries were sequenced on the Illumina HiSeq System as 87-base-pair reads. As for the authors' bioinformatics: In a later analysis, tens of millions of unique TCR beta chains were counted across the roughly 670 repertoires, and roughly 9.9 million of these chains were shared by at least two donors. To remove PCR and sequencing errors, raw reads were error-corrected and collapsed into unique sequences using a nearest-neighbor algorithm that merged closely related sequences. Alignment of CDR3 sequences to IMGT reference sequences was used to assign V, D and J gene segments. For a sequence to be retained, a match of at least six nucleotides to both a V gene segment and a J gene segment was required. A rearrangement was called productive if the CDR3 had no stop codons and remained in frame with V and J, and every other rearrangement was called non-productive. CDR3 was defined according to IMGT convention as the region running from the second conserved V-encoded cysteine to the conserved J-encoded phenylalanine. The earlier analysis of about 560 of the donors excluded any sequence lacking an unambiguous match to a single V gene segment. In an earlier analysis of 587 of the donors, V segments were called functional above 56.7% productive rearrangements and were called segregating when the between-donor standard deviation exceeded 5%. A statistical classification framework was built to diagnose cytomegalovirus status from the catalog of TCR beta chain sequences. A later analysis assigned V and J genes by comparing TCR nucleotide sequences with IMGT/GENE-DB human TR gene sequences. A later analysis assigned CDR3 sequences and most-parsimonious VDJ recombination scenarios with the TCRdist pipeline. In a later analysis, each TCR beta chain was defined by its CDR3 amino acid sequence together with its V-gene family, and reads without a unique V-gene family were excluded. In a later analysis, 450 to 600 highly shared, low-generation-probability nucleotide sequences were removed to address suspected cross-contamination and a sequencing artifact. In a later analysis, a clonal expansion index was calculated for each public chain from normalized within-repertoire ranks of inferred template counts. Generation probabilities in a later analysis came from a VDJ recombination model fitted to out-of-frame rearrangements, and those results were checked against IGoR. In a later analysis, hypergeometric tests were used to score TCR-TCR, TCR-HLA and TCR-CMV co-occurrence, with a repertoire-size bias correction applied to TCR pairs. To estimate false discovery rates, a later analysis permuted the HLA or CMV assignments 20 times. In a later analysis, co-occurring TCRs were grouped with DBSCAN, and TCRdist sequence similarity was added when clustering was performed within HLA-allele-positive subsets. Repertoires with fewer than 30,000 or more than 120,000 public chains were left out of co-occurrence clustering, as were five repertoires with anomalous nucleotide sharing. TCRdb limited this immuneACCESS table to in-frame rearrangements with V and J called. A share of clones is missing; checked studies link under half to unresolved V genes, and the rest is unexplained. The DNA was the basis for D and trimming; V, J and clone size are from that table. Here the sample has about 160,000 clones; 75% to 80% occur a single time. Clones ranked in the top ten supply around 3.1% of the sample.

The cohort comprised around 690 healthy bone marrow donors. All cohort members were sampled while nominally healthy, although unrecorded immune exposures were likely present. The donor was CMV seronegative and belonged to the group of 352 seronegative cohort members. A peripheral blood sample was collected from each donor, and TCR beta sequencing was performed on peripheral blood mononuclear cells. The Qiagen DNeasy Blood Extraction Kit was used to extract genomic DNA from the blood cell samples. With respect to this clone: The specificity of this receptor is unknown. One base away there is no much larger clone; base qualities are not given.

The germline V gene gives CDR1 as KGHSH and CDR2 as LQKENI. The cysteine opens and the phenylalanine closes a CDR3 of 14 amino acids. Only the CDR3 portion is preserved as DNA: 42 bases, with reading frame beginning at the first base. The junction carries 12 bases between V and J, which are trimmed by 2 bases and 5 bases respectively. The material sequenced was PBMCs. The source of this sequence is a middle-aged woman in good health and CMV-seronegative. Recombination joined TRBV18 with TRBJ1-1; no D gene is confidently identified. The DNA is TGTGCCAGCTCACCATTCGGGAGGGCGACTGAAGCTTTCTTT. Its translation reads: CASSPFGRATEAFF.